Below, 21 T cell receptor beta chains from the same sample are listed, as sequenced in a study of cytomegalovirus exposure and HLA in healthy donors. 13 Jbeta primers and 60 Vbeta primers were used for the PCR. Libraries were prepared by immunoSEQ multiplex PCR; TCRdb keeps only in-frame clonotypes and omits some of them. The sample yields around 90,000 clones, 64% seen once. Sequenced: PBMCs. Receptor source: a human donor in good health.

This chain uses TRBV6-1 with TRBJ1-1, with a possible D match to TRBD1 (5 bases). The CDR3 has 13 amino acids. The germline gives CDR1 MNHNS, CDR2 SASEGT. Trimming removed 6 bases at V and 8 bases at J, with 16 bases between. CDR3 residues: CASSDRGRSEAFF. The CDR3 bases are TGTGCCAGCAGCGATCGGGGGAGGTCCGAAGCTTTCTTT.

This chain uses TRBV9 with TRBJ1-2, with a possible D match to TRBD1 (5 bases). CDR3 length: 12 amino acids. The germline V and J ends were trimmed by 2 bases and 8 bases, with 10 bases remaining between them. Germline values: CDR1 SGDLS, CDR2 YYNGEE. The CDR3 sequence is CASSVRGRGYTF. CDR3 nucleotide sequence: TGTGCCAGCAGCGTTAGGGGCCGGGGCTACACCTTC.

The chain uses TRBV10-3 and TRBJ1-2, with D possibly matching TRBD1 (5 bases). There are 12 residues in the CDR3. Germline CDR1 reads ENHRY; CDR2 reads SYGVKD. Trimming pared 4 bases from V and 4 bases from J, leaving 7 bases between. In DNA form, the CDR3 reads TGTGCCATCAGTGGGGGCAGCTATGGCTACACCTTC. As protein: CAISGGSYGYTF.

V gene TRBV11-3 combines with J gene TRBJ2-3, with TRBD2 identical over 8 bases. Germline V gene data show CDR1 as SGHNT and CDR2 as YENEEA. The CDR3 totals 15 residues. The J segment lost 3 bases and the V segment lost 5 bases, leaving 7 bases of the junction unmatched. The CDR3 protein is CASSRGGMVTDTQYF. The CDR3 bases are TGTGCCAGCAGCCGGGGGGGGATGGTGACAGATACGCAGTATTTT.

This clone was seen only a few times. This chain joins TRBV5-6 and TRBJ1-1, with TRBD1 as a possible D gene (5 bases). The CDR3 length is 15 residues. V dropped 0 bases and J dropped 10 bases, with 19 bases sitting between them. The germline CDR1 and CDR2 sequences are SGHDT and YYEEEE. Here the CDR3 DNA reads TGTGCCAGCAGCTTGGGGCGGGGATGGGACTTCACAGCTTTCTTT. It specifies CASSLGRGWDFTAFF.

The chain has TRBV7-9 and TRBJ2-2; D possibly corresponds to TRBD2 (5 bases). This CDR3 contains 15 residues. Germline CDR1 and CDR2: SEHNR and FQNEAQ (reference sequence). V dropped 8 bases and J dropped 3 bases, with 16 bases sitting between them. CDR3 bases: TGTGCCAGCCCCCCCGGGAACACCCACACCGGGGAGCTGTTTTTT. Translation: CASPPGNTHTGELFF.

This chain connects TRBV5-5 to TRBJ1-2; D gene unclear. Germline assignment: CDR1 SGHKS and CDR2 YYEKEE (reference sequence). Trimming removed 1 base at V and 4 bases at J, with 11 bases between. CDR3 length: 14 amino acids. CDR3 amino acids: CASSLYHSTYGYTF. The CDR3 region has the DNA TGTGCCAGCAGCTTGTATCACTCTACCTATGGCTACACCTTC.

A few counts support this clone. Here the CDR3 DNA reads TGTGCCAGCAGCTATAGACAGGGGCAAGATTCACCCCTCCACTTT. Residues: CASSYRQGQDSPLHF. The chain employs TRBV11-3 and TRBJ1-6; 8 positions agree with TRBD1. CDR3 length: 15 amino acids. CDR1 is SGHNT and CDR2 is YENEEA in the germline V gene. V shed 4 bases, J shed 8 bases, and the junction held 7 bases outside the gene matches. Looking up the rest from reference TRBV11-3 and TRBJ1-6 gives the full variable domain: EAGVVQSPRYKIIEKKQPVAFWCNPISGHNTLYWYLQNLGQGPELLIRYENEEAVDDSQLPKDRFSAERLKGVDSTLKIQPAELGDSAVYLCASSYRQGQDSPLHFGNGTRLTVT.

The J gene is TRBJ2-2, the V gene TRBV4-3; D might be TRBD1 (6 bases). Germline CDR1 LGHNA, CDR2 YSLEER. V lost 0 bases and J lost 3, with 14 bases in between. CDR3 length equals 17 residues. DNA of the CDR3: TGCGCCAGCAGCCAAGACCCCTCAGGGGAAGACACCGGGGAGCTGTTTTTT. Protein product: CASSQDPSGEDTGELFF.

This clone appeared a few times. CDR3 residues: CASSLFRGEATNTEAFF. The CDR3 nucleotides read TGTGCCAGCAGCTTATTTCGCGGTGAGGCCACGAACACTGAAGCTTTCTTT. This rearrangement joins TRBV11-2 to TRBJ1-1; no clear D gene. Germline CDR1 reads SGHAT; CDR2 reads FQNNGV. This CDR3 has 17 amino acids. Trimming cost V 2 bases and J 1 base, with 17 bases left between them.

The rearrangement joins TRBV7-6 to TRBJ2-3; TRBD2 aligns across 10 bases. This CDR3 spans 18 amino acids. CDR1 and CDR2 from the germline V gene are SGHVS and FNYEAQ. Losses at the gene ends were 4 bases for V and 2 bases for J; bases not matched to a gene: 12. The CDR3 bases are TGTGCCAGCAGCTCAACTACTAGCGGGGTATTTGCCACAGATACGCAGTATTTT. It codes for CASSSTTSGVFATDTQYF.

V is TRBV7-7 and J is TRBJ2-2; D may be TRBD1 (5 bases). The V gene lost 2 bases and the J gene lost 2 bases, with 12 bases spanning the gap. The CDR3 is 16 amino acids. In germline, CDR1 is SSHAT, CDR2 FNYEAQ (reference sequence). Here the CDR3 DNA reads TGTGCCAGCAGCTTAATCAGGCAGGGCAACACCGGGGAGCTGTTTTTT. As protein: CASSLIRQGNTGELFF.

V is TRBV7-8 and J is TRBJ2-7, with a weak D call TRBD1 (6 bases). Germline CDR1 SGHVS, CDR2 FQNEAQ. The V gene lost 5 bases and the J gene lost 2 bases, with 19 bases spanning the gap. The CDR3 totals 16 residues. Here the CDR3 reads CASSPRRQAGAYEQYF. Here the CDR3 DNA reads TGTGCCAGCAGCCCACGAAGACAGGCCGGAGCCTACGAGCAGTACTTC.

V is TRBV6-1 and J is TRBJ1-2, with 9 positions matching TRBD1. The CDR3 is 17 amino acids. The ends lost 1 base at V and 1 base at J; junction bases unmatched: 7. Germline CDR1 is MNHNS and CDR2 is SASEGT. CDR3 amino acids: CASSEVPGTGYNYGYTF. CDR3 in DNA: TGTGCCAGCAGTGAAGTTCCCGGGACAGGGTATAACTATGGCTACACCTTC.

The chain employs TRBV27 and TRBJ2-1, with 7 bases aligning to TRBD1. The germline CDR1 and CDR2 sequences are MNHEY and SMNVEV (reference sequence). The CDR3 runs to 16 residues. The ends lost 5 bases at V and 2 bases at J; junction bases unmatched: 9. CDR3 sequence (DNA): TGTGCCAGCAGTCCCTGGGACAGCTCGCCCTACAATGAGCAGTTCTTC. Translated, it gives CASSPWDSSPYNEQFF.

This clone was seen more than once but under ten times. V and J are TRBV4-1 and TRBJ2-7; D might be TRBD1 (5 bases). This CDR3 contains 15 residues. Germline V gene sequence: CDR1 MGHRA, CDR2 YSYEKL. Between the trimmed V and J ends, which lost 2 bases and 3 bases, there was a span of 14 bases. The chain's CDR3 is CASSQYGHESYEQYF. In DNA, the CDR3 is TGCGCCAGCAGCCAATACGGACACGAGAGCTACGAGCAGTACTTC.

The chain joins TRBV7-3 to TRBJ2-5, with TRBD1 as a possible D gene (6 bases). V lost 5 bases to trimming and J lost 11 bases, with 15 bases between them. Looked up from germline, CDR1 is SGHTA and CDR2 is FQGTGA. The CDR3 has 12 amino acids. This CDR3 is CASSQGSTEQYF. The CDR3 bases are TGTGCCAGCAGCCAGGGGTCCACTGAGCAGTACTTC.

This clone has only a few counts. This chain uses TRBV7-3 with TRBJ2-5; a weak D match, TRBD1 (6 bases). Germline loops: CDR1 SGHTA, CDR2 FQGTGA. V was pared by 6 bases and J by 3 bases, with 11 bases between. The CDR3 loop spans 13 amino acids. CDR3 amino acids: CASRYGQKETQYF. The CDR3 bases are TGTGCCAGCAGGTACGGACAGAAAGAGACCCAGTACTTC.

A few counts support this clone. The V call is TRBV7-2, the J call TRBJ2-5; the match to TRBD1 covers 10 bases. Germline V lookup: CDR1 SGHTA, CDR2 FQGNSA. V was pared by 4 bases and J by 4 bases, with 6 bases of the junction left unmatched. This CDR3 is 15 amino acids long. The chain's CDR3 is CASSSPGQGRETQYF. CDR3 DNA: TGTGCCAGCAGCTCACCGGGACAGGGGCGAGAGACCCAGTACTTC.

This sequence joins TRBV5-1 and TRBJ1-1; 7 nucleotides line up with TRBD1. The CDR3 covers 15 residues. Germline V gene sequence: CDR1 SGHRS, CDR2 YFSETQ. The V and J ends lost 4 bases and 3 bases, in that order; junction bases with no gene match: 9. This CDR3 is CASSETPGQHTEAFF. CDR3 DNA: TGCGCCAGCAGCGAAACCCCGGGACAGCACACTGAAGCTTTCTTT.

The chain employs TRBV5-6 and TRBJ2-5; a weak D match, TRBD2 (5 bases). The V end was cut by 2 bases, the J end by 5 bases, with 10 bases between. CDR3 length equals 13 residues. CDR1 is SGHDT, CDR2 YYEEEE, per germline. For the CDR3, the DNA is TGTGCCAGCAGCTTCGGGCTAGCTGAGACCCAGTACTTC. This gives the protein CASSFGLAETQYF.